The 9 T cell receptor beta chains given below trace back to one sample, sequenced in a study of T cells after yellow fever vaccination. TCRdb used MiXCR to reprocess the 5' RACE reads, holding one entry per CDR3 protein. The sample lists about 320,000 distinct CDR3 sequences; 12% were seen once. Sequenced here: CD4+ T cells sorted from PBMCs, sampled 15 days after the yellow fever booster vaccination. The origin of the receptors is a man aged 18-30 years who received the YFV17D yellow fever vaccine.

This clonotype has at least ten counts. This chain connects TRBV4-2 to TRBJ2-3; no definite D call. The ends were cut back, 0 bases at V and 2 bases at J, with 6 bases in the middle. The CDR3 length is 14 residues. Germline CDR1 LGHNA, CDR2 YNFKEQ. The CDR3 nucleotides are TGTGCCAGCAGCCAAGACCGGGTCACAGATACGCAGTATTTT. This translates into CASSQDRVTDTQYF.

The DNA for the CDR3 is TGTGCCAGCAGCCCCCCCGGGACAGGACGGGAGCAGTACGTC. Translated: CASSPPGTGREQYV. The chain links TRBV7-2 to TRBJ2-7, with TRBD1 matching 8 bases. The CDR3 totals 14 residues. Germline CDR1 SGHTA, CDR2 FQGNSA. J was trimmed by 7 bases and V by 5 bases; bases with no gene match: 10.

This clonotype was counted a few times. The chain recombines TRBV29-1 with TRBJ1-4; 7 nucleotides line up with TRBD1. Germline V gene lookup returns CDR1 SQVTM and CDR2 ANQGSEA. CDR3 length: 15 amino acids. J lost 9 bases, V lost 1 base, and 11 bases had no gene match. The CDR3 coding sequence is TGCAGCGTTGAAGCCAGGGGGGGGAGTACTAAAAAACTGTTTTTT. Translating it yields CSVEARGGSTKKLFF.

There are a few counts of this clonotype. The chain employs TRBV28 and TRBJ2-5, with TRBD1 matching 8 bases. The CDR3 length is 15 residues. The V segment lost 4 bases and the J segment 5 bases; nucleotides outside the gene matches: 9. Germline CDR1 MDHEN, CDR2 SYDVKM. CDR3 sequence reads: CASSYSDREWETQYF. The CDR3 bases are TGTGCCAGCAGTTATTCGGACAGGGAGTGGGAGACCCAGTACTTC. Looking up the rest from reference TRBV28 and TRBJ2-5 gives the full variable domain: DVKVTQSSRYLVKRTGEKVFLECVQDMDHENMFWYRQDPGLGLRLIYFSYDVKMKEKGDIPEGYSVSREKKERFSLILESASTNQTSMYLCASSYSDREWETQYFGPGTRLLVL.

This sequence joins TRBV24-1 and TRBJ2-2; 11 nucleotides align to TRBD1. Germline CDR1 reads KGHDR; CDR2 reads SFDVKD. This CDR3 contains 15 residues. J gave up 6 bases and V 3 bases, and 2 bases lay outside the gene matches. The CDR3 coding sequence is TGTGCCACCAGTGATCCGGGACAGGGGGCCGGGGAGCTGTTTTTT. Translating gives CATSDPGQGAGELFF.

In its sample, this clonotype was seen a few times. This chain uses TRBV6-6 with TRBJ1-5; D is unresolved. The CDR3 spans 12 residues. Per the germline V gene, CDR1 is MNHNY and CDR2 is SVGAGI (reference sequence). The V end lost 8 bases, the J end lost 11 bases, and 16 bases lay between the germline ends. CDR3 loop: CASSTPTGAQHF. The CDR3 DNA reads as TGTGCCAGCTCTACCCCGACTGGAGCCCAGCATTTT.

This clonotype was counted only a few times. The J gene is TRBJ1-4, the V gene TRBV5-1, with TRBD1 as a possible D gene (6 bases). Per the germline V gene, CDR1 is SGHRS and CDR2 is YFSETQ. V was clipped by 4 bases and J by 6 bases, with 10 bases between them. The CDR3 covers 13 residues. The CDR3 loop reads CASSRDTDEKLFF. DNA for the CDR3: TGCGCCAGCAGCCGGGACACGGATGAAAAACTGTTTTTT.

The chain uses TRBV9 and TRBJ2-7; 15 bases line up with TRBD2. Trimming at V came to 4 bases and at J to 7 bases, leaving 12 bases not matched to a gene. CDR1 and CDR2 (germline): SGDLS, YYNGEE. The CDR3 is 17 amino acids. CDR3 loop: CASSPPRRGLAGGEQYF. The DNA for the CDR3 is TGTGCCAGCAGCCCTCCAAGGCGCGGACTAGCGGGAGGGGAGCAGTACTTC. Full variable domain (outside the CDR3, taken from reference TRBV9 and TRBJ2-7): DSGVTQTPKHLITATGQRVTLRCSPRSGDLSVYWYQQSLDQGLQFLIQYYNGEERAKGNILERFSAQQFPDLHSELNLSSLELGDSALYFCASSPPRRGLAGGEQYFGPGTRLTVT.

DNA of the CDR3: TGTGCCAGCAGCTTACGACTAGCGGGGGGCCCCGGGGAGCTGTTTTTT. This codes for CASSLRLAGGPGELFF. The chain is built from TRBV7-9 and TRBJ2-2; 13 bases map to TRBD2. Per germline, CDR1 SEHNR and CDR2 FQNEAQ (reference sequence). V was clipped by 2 bases and J by 6 bases; unmatched bases: 3. The CDR3 contains 16 residues.